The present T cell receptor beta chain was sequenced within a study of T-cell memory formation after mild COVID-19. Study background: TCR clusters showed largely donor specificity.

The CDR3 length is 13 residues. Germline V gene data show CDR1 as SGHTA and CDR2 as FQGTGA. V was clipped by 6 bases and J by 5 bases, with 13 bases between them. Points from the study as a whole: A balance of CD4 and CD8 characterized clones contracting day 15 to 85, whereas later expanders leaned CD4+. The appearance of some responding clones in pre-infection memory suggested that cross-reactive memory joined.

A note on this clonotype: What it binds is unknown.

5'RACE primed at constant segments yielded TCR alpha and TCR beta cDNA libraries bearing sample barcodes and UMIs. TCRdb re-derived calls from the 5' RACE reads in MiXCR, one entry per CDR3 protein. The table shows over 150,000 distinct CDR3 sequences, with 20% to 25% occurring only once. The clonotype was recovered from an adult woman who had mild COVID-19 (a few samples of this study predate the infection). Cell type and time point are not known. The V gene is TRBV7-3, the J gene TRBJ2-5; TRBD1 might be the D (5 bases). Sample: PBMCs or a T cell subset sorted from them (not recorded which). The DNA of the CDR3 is TGTGCCAGCAGTAAGGGGTTGGGGGAGACCCAGTACTTC. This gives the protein CASSKGLGETQYF.